This TCR beta chain was found in a study of response to subunit inactivated influenza vaccine. TCRdb recomputed calls from the RT-PCR reads with MiXCR, one row per CDR3 protein. The sample has hundreds of thousands of distinct CDR3 sequences; roughly 15% are singletons. As concerns this clonotype: Antigen: not known.

Study results and limitations: The authors offered the suggestion that each seasonal influenza vaccination recruits few new T cells.

The CDR3 length is 13 residues. The J segment lost 4 bases and the V segment lost 8 bases, leaving 5 bases of the junction unmatched. The germline V gene encodes CDR1 KGHDR and CDR2 SFDVKD. V and J are TRBV24-1 and TRBJ2-3; 7 bases are a match to TRBD2. Sequencing used PBMCs from blood, obtained 14 days before vaccination. This receptor was obtained from a man in his forties or fifties who received an inactivated influenza vaccine. The CDR3 bases are TGTGCCACCAATGCGGGAGCATCAGATACGCAGTATTTT. Translating it yields CATNAGASDTQYF.